This paragraph reports one T cell receptor beta chain. Sequenced by immunoSEQ multiplex PCR; TCRdb stores in-frame clones only, minus some. The profile shows about 340,000 clones, roughly 93% of them singletons. Deletions cut 6 bases from V and 5 bases from J, with 13 bases between. The CDR3 covers 13 residues. Time point meaning: blood from clinic visit 5 months post-surgery; TSC patient then seizure free. This record belongs to a study of brain T cells in children with intractable seizures. The receptor's source is a boy under three years old with tuberous sclerosis and intractable seizures. Material: peripheral blood, obtained roughly 5 months after surgery. The chain joins TRBV12-3 or TRBV12-4 to TRBJ1-1; D perhaps matches TRBD1 (6 bases). As DNA, the CDR3 is TGTGCCAGCAGACAGGGATGGGGAACTGAAGCTTTCTTT. It translates to CASRQGWGTEAFF.